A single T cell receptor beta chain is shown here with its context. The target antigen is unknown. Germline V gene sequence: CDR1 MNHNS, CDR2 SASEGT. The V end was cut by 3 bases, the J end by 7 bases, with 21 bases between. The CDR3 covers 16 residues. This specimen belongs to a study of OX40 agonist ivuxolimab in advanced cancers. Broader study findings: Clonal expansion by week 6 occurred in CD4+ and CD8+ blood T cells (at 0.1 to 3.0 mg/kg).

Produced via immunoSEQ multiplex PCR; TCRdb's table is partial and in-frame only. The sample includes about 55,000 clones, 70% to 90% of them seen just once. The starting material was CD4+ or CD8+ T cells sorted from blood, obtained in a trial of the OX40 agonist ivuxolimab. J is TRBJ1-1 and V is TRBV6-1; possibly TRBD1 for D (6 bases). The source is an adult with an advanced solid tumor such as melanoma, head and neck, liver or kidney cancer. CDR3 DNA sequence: TGTGCCAGCAGTGACAACACCGGGACAATTGGATTTGAAGCTTTCTTT. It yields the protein CASSDNTGTIGFEAFF.